Below, 28 T cell receptor beta chains from the same sample are listed, as sequenced in a study of monozygotic twins with inflammatory bowel disease. Reprocessing the 5' RACE reads, TCRdb reports a single entry for every CDR3 protein and omits DNA. Its listing shows 95,000 to 110,000 distinct CDR3 sequences. Sequences were obtained from blood. These receptors came from a human donor with ulcerative colitis or Crohn's disease, or a healthy co-twin of an affected twin (not recorded which).

CDR3 sequence: CAWSVGLAGSEQYF. The rearrangement uses TRBV30 and TRBJ2-7; TCRdb's D call, TRBD2, is unchecked because there is no DNA. In germline, CDR1 is GTSNPN, CDR2 SVGIG (reference sequence). The CDR3 runs 14 residues.

The V and J genes are TRBV4-1 and TRBJ2-1; TCRdb's assignment of TRBD2 cannot be checked, as there is no DNA. Per the germline V gene, CDR1 is MGHRA and CDR2 is YSYEKL. This CDR3 is 18 amino acids long. CDR3 protein: CASSQATPSGSWGNEQSF.

The rearrangement joins TRBV2 to TRBJ2-7; checking the TCRdb D call of TRBD1 is not possible without DNA. The CDR3 has 14 amino acids. CDR1 and CDR2 from the germline V gene are SNHLY and FYNNEI. The CDR3 spells CASISGTGHYEQYF. The full variable domain, completed using reference TRBV2 and TRBJ2-7, is EPEVTQTPSHQVTQMGQEVILRCVPISNHLYFYWYRQILGQKVEFLVSFYNNEISEKSEIFDDQFSVERPDGSNFTLKIRSTKLEDSAMYFCASISGTGHYEQYFGPGTRLTVT.

The rearrangement uses TRBV6-5 and TRBJ2-7; TCRdb's D gene call, TRBD1, goes unchecked for lack of DNA. Germline V gives CDR1 MNHEY, CDR2 SVGAGI. This CDR3 is 13 amino acids long. Here the CDR3 reads CASSRDTPSEQYF.

The genes are TRBV10-3 and TRBJ2-5. This CDR3 has 14 residues. In germline, CDR1 is ENHRY, CDR2 SYGVKD. Here the CDR3 reads CAISVATGQETQYF.

The chain recombines TRBV11-1 with TRBJ2-1; TCRdb calls TRBD1, which cannot be checked without DNA. The CDR3 extends over 14 amino acids. The germline V gene has CDR1 SGHAT and CDR2 FQDESV (reference sequence). CDR3 sequence reads: CASNRGGPYNEQFF.

The genes are TRBV9 and TRBJ2-7. The V gene's germline CDR1 is SGDLS and CDR2 YYNGEE. The CDR3 runs 14 residues. CDR3 amino acids: CASSLGRSHYEQYF.

The chain's CDR3 is CAGSLFSSGDTQYF. The V call is TRBV7-2, the J call TRBJ2-3; no DNA is available, so the TRBD2 call from TCRdb remains unchecked. CDR3 size: 14 residues. CDR1 and CDR2 from the germline V gene are SGHTA and FQGNSA.

The chain links TRBV3-1 to TRBJ2-1; TCRdb names TRBD1, which stays unverified in the absence of DNA. CDR1 and CDR2 from the germline V gene are LGHDT and YNNKEL (reference sequence). This CDR3 comprises 16 residues. The CDR3 protein is CASSRSRGRIGGEQFF.

The genes are TRBV20-1 and TRBJ2-7; TCRdb returns TRBD2, unconfirmable since there is no DNA. CDR1 is DFQATT, CDR2 SNEGSKA, per germline (reference sequence). The CDR3 runs 13 residues. CDR3 residues: CSARLAGAYEQYF.

This rearrangement joins TRBV10-1 to TRBJ2-3; the D call from TCRdb, TRBD2, cannot be confirmed without DNA. This CDR3 has 15 residues. Germline CDR1 is WNHNN and CDR2 is SYGVQD (reference sequence). The CDR3 spells CASSESSASTDTQYF.

The J gene is TRBJ2-1, the V gene TRBV12-3 or TRBV12-4; absent DNA, TCRdb's TRBD1 call cannot be checked. This CDR3 is built from 12 residues. The CDR3: CASRRQGNEQFF.

This rearrangement joins TRBV6-5 to TRBJ1-2. This CDR3 comprises 16 residues. CDR1 is MNHEY and CDR2 is SVGAGI in the germline V gene. The CDR3 region is CASSYSIQGTRGGYTF.

The chain couples TRBV12-3 or TRBV12-4 to TRBJ2-1; lacking DNA, the TRBD2 call made by TCRdb goes unchecked. The CDR3 has 15 residues. The CDR3: CASSPLASRVNEQFF.

The chain has TRBV4-3 and TRBJ2-5. The CDR3 extends over 13 amino acids. Germline loops: CDR1 LGHNA, CDR2 YSLEER. CDR3 region: CASSPALTETQYF.

This sequence joins TRBV5-1 and TRBJ2-1; with no DNA, the TCRdb D assignment of TRBD1 cannot be verified. CDR3 length: 14 residues. From germline, CDR1 is SGHRS and CDR2 YFSETQ. The CDR3 protein is CASSLVPGSYEQFF.

The chain couples TRBV5-1 to TRBJ2-3; TCRdb outputs TRBD2, but without DNA this stays unchecked. CDR1 and CDR2 (germline): SGHRS, YFSETQ. CDR3 length: 16 residues. The CDR3 region is CASSLEGTPKVDTQYF.

The chain recombines TRBV7-2 with TRBJ1-4. The CDR3 spans 16 residues. Germline V gene sequence: CDR1 SGHTA, CDR2 FQGNSA. CDR3: CASSLVGVGTNEKLFF.

This chain uses TRBV28 with TRBJ2-5; TCRdb's D call, TRBD1, is unchecked because there is no DNA. This CDR3 has 14 amino acids. Germline CDR1 MDHEN, CDR2 SYDVKM. CDR3 sequence reads: CASSKTGAQETQYF. The variable domain in full, with the rest retrieved from reference TRBV28 and TRBJ2-5, is DVKVTQSSRYLVKRTGEKVFLECVQDMDHENMFWYRQDPGLGLRLIYFSYDVKMKEKGDIPEGYSVSREKKERFSLILESASTNQTSMYLCASSKTGAQETQYFGPGTRLLVL.

The chain is built from TRBV6-1 and TRBJ2-7; without DNA, the TCRdb call of TRBD2 cannot be checked. Germline CDR1 reads MNHNS; CDR2 reads SASEGT. This CDR3 spans 15 amino acids. CDR3 sequence: CASKLGGARVTEQYF.

V gene TRBV27 combines with J gene TRBJ2-4; TCRdb names TRBD1, which stays unverified in the absence of DNA. Germline-derived CDR1 and CDR2 are MNHEY and SMNVEV (reference sequence). This CDR3 comprises 13 residues. CDR3 loop: CASRTTGVNIQYF.

The J gene is TRBJ1-2, the V gene TRBV25-1. Germline CDR1 and CDR2: MGHDK and SYGVNS. The CDR3 totals 11 residues. The CDR3 loop reads CASSRSYGYTF.

The J gene is TRBJ2-1, the V gene TRBV6-2 or TRBV6-3. There are 16 residues in the CDR3. Germline V gene data show CDR1 as MNHEY and CDR2 as SVGEGT. The CDR3 reads CASSYSTGGYYNEQFF.

This chain connects TRBV4-1 to TRBJ2-1; the D call from TCRdb, TRBD2, cannot be confirmed without DNA. The CDR3 is made up of 14 amino acids. Germline V gene data show CDR1 as MGHRA and CDR2 as YSYEKL. The CDR3 region is CASSWLGSDNEQFF.

The CDR3 loop reads CATSLSGLAGNNEQFF. The chain combines TRBV24-1 with TRBJ2-1; the D call of TRBD2 rests on TCRdb alone, since no DNA is present to check it. CDR3 length equals 16 residues. The germline CDR1 and CDR2 sequences are KGHDR and SFDVKD.

This CDR3 is CASSLAGQSYEQYF. V and J are TRBV18 and TRBJ2-7; TCRdb outputs TRBD1, but without DNA this stays unchecked. The CDR3 has 14 amino acids. Germline CDR1 and CDR2: KGHSH and LQKENI.

The chain carries TRBV7-2 and TRBJ1-1; the D call of TRBD1 rests on TCRdb alone, since no DNA is present to check it. Germline loops: CDR1 SGHTA, CDR2 FQGNSA. The CDR3 length is 14 residues. The CDR3 protein is CASSLGQGKAEAFF.

The chain joins TRBV28 to TRBJ2-4; TCRdb's D call of TRBD1 is untestable without DNA. Germline loops: CDR1 MDHEN, CDR2 SYDVKM. The CDR3 is 13 residues long. CDR3 region: CASTSRGANIQYF.